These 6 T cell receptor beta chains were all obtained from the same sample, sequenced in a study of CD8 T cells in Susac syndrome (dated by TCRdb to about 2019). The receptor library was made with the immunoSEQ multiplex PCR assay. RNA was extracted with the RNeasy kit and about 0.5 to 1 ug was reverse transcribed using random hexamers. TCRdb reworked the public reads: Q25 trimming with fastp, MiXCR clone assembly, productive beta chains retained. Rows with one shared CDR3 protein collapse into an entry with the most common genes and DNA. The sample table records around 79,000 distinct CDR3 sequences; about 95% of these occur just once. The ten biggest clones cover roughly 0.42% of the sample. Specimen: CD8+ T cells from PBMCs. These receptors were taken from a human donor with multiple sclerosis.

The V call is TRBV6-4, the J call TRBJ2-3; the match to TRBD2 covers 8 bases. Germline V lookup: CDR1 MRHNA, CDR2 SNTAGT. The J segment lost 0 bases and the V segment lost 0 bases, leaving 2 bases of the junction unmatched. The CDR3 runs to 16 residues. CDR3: CASSDSAGGSTDTQYF. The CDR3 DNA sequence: TGTGCCAGCAGTGACTCTGCGGGGGGAAGCACAGATACGCAGTATTTT.

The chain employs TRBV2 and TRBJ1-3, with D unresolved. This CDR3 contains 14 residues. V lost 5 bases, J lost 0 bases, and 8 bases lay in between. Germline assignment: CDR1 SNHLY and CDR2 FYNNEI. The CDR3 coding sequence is TGTGCCAGCAGTCGTTACCTCTCTGGAAACACCATATATTTT. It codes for CASSRYLSGNTIYF.

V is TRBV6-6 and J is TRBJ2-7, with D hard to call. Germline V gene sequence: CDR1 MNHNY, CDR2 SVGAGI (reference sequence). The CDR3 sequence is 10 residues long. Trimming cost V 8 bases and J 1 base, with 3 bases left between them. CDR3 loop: CASGSYEQYF. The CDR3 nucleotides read TGTGCCAGCGGGTCCTACGAGCAGTACTTC.

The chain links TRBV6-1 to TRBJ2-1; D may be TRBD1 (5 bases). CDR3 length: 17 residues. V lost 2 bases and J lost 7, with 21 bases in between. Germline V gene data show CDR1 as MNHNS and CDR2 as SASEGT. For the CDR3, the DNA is TGTGCCAGCAGTGAACATCCAGGGTACGCGTCAGGGAATGAGCAGTTCTTC. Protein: CASSEHPGYASGNEQFF.

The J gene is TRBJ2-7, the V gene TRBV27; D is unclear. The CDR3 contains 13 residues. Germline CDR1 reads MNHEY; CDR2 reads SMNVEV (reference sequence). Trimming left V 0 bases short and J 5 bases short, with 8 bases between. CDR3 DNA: TGTGCCAGCAGTTTATCGATGGGGAACGAGCAGTACTTC. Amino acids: CASSLSMGNEQYF.

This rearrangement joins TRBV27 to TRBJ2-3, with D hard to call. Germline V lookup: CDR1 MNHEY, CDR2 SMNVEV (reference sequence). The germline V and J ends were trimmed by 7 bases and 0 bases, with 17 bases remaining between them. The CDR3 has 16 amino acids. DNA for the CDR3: TGTGCCAGCACCCAAAGCGTGTACATAAGCACAGATACGCAGTATTTT. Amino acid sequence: CASTQSVYISTDTQYF.